This T cell receptor (beta chain) was found in a study of T cell responses to AZD1222 COVID-19 vaccine. Turning to this clone: Its antigen is still unknown.

Study outcomes and limitations: Regions 160-218 and 743-854 dominated among vaccine-associated CD4 TCRs spanning spike. There were repertoire samples only from the period after the peak T cell response. Donors, mostly white British, included more females; clonal diversity was possibly underestimated.

Using immunoSEQ multiplex PCR, the repertoire was profiled, and TCRdb retains in-frame clones only, with some absent. Seen here are about 120,000 clones, approximately 85% observed once, and the top ten hold 3.9%. The source material was peripheral blood, sampled on day 0 of MenACWY control vaccination. The sequence was obtained from an adult in good health.

CDR3 sequence reads: CASSPPALQGYTF. CDR3 coding DNA: TGTGCCAGCAGCCCCCCGGCCCTACAGGGCTACACCTTC. The chain recombines TRBV7-9 with TRBJ1-2; D is undetermined. The CDR3 totals 13 residues. CDR1 is SEHNR and CDR2 is FQNEAQ in the germline V gene (reference sequence). V was trimmed by 5 bases and J by 8 bases, leaving 15 bases between them. The full variable domain, its missing parts supplied by reference TRBV7-9 and TRBJ1-2, is DTGVSQNPRHKITKRGQNVTFRCDPISEHNRLYWYRQTLGQGPEFLTYFQNEAQLEKSRLLSDRFSAERPKGSFSTLEIQRTEQGDSAMYLCASSPPALQGYTFGSGTRLTVV.